This T cell receptor beta chain is drawn from a study of a mutant IDH1 vaccine in newly diagnosed glioma. CDR3 size: 10 residues. From germline, CDR1 is WSHSY and CDR2 SAAADI. V shed 11 bases and J shed 7 bases, with 12 bases lying between them. Of note for this clone: Its target is not known.

The time point is: week 47, end of study. Vaccine doses each comprised 300 ug of mutant IDH1 20-mer peptide, with topical imiquimod. Clones were sequenced by immunoSEQ multiplex PCR, and TCRdb holds only the in-frame ones, with some missing. The table includes some 57,000 clones, over 75% detected once. The chain carries TRBV10-2 and TRBJ2-7, with a weak D call TRBD1 (7 bases). This clonotype was obtained from a woman aged 35 to 49 with glioma. Some clones in this sample may be carry-over from other donors' samples. The sequences come from PBMCs, collected from a glioma patient whose treatment included an IDH1 peptide vaccine. The DNA for the CDR3 is TGCGCCGCAGGGGGGTTGGAGCAGTACTTC. Translated, it gives CAAGGLEQYF.